A single sample is the source of the 16 T cell receptor beta chains below, sequenced in a study of T-cell memory formation after mild COVID-19. TCRdb fed the 5' RACE reads into MiXCR, producing one record per CDR3 protein. The sample contains roughly 560,000 distinct CDR3 sequences, roughly 20% of which appear only once. What was sequenced was PBMCs or a T cell subset sorted from them (not recorded which). Receptors originate from an adult woman who had mild COVID-19 (a few samples of this study predate the infection). Cell type and time point are not known.

This chain connects TRBV5-4 to TRBJ1-4; the match to TRBD1 covers 7 bases. The ends lost 1 base at V and 5 bases at J; junction bases unmatched: 5. The CDR3 is 15 residues long. Germline CDR1 and CDR2: SGHNT and YYREEE (reference sequence). CDR3 sequence: CASSLRTGPNEKLFF. In nucleotides, the CDR3 is TGTGCCAGCAGCTTGCGGACAGGACCGAATGAAAAACTGTTTTTT.

This clonotype was observed a handful of times. The chain links TRBV5-1 to TRBJ1-2, with a tentative D call TRBD1 (6 bases). Germline CDR1 SGHRS, CDR2 YFSETQ. Trimming pared 4 bases from V and 3 bases from J, leaving 10 bases between. The CDR3 consists of 13 residues. The CDR3 DNA follows: TGCGCCAGCAGCGGGGGCCCAGACTATGGCTACACCTTC. The encoded protein is CASSGGPDYGYTF.

The chain is built from TRBV4-1 and TRBJ2-6; possible D gene TRBD1, 5 bases. Germline CDR1 reads MGHRA; CDR2 reads YSYEKL. The V gene lost 0 bases and the J gene lost 5 bases, with 11 bases spanning the gap. The CDR3 totals 16 residues. CDR3 region: CASSQDIPGRANVLTF. The CDR3 coding sequence is TGCGCCAGCAGCCAAGATATCCCAGGGAGGGCCAACGTCCTGACTTTC.

This chain connects TRBV6-5 to TRBJ1-2; tentative D call: TRBD1 (5 bases). Germline CDR1 reads MNHEY; CDR2 reads SVGAGI. The CDR3 loop spans 17 amino acids. V gave up 0 bases and J gave up 5 bases, with 19 bases separating them. CDR3 region: CASSYSLTRQLSYGYTF. In DNA, the CDR3 is TGTGCCAGCAGTTACTCCCTCACGCGACAGCTGTCATATGGCTACACCTTC.

This clonotype has a handful of counts. The chain is built from TRBV6-1 and TRBJ2-7; the D gene is possibly TRBD2 (5 bases). Germline values: CDR1 MNHNS, CDR2 SASEGT. CDR3 length: 12 residues. Trimming cost V 8 bases and J 0 bases, with 8 bases left between them. The CDR3, as DNA: TGTGCCAGCTCCGGGATCTCCTACGAGCAGTACTTC. This sequence encodes CASSGISYEQYF.

The rearrangement links TRBV5-5 to TRBJ1-6; 8 nucleotides agree with TRBD1. The germline V gene has CDR1 SGHKS and CDR2 YYEKEE (reference sequence). This CDR3 spans 15 amino acids. V was clipped by 4 bases and J by 8 bases; unmatched bases: 8. The CDR3 sequence: CASSTGQGKDSPLHF. The CDR3 DNA follows: TGTGCCAGCAGCACCGGACAGGGAAAGGATTCACCCCTCCACTTT.

This clonotype appeared a few times. The chain employs TRBV5-5 and TRBJ2-5, with D perhaps given as TRBD1 or TRBD2 (5 bases each). V lost 3 bases to trimming and J lost 5 bases, with 11 bases between them. CDR1 SGHKS and CDR2 YYEKEE come from the germline V gene (reference sequence). CDR3 length: 13 residues. For the CDR3, the DNA is TGTGCCAGCAGCTCGGGGCTGTGGGAGACCCAGTACTTC. It specifies CASSSGLWETQYF.

The genes are TRBV7-9 and TRBJ2-3; D is ambiguous. The CDR3 covers 14 residues. V lost 6 bases and J 6 bases, leaving 16 bases between the germline ends. CDR1 and CDR2 from the germline V gene are SEHNR and FQNEAQ (reference sequence). CDR3: CASRTAGPGDTQYF. DNA for the CDR3: TGTGCCAGCAGAACAGCAGGTCCCGGGGATACGCAGTATTTT.

This clonotype was observed a few times. The chain carries TRBV7-8 and TRBJ2-3; D possibly corresponds to TRBD2 (6 bases). CDR1 is SGHVS and CDR2 is FQNEAQ in the germline V gene. V shed 4 bases and J shed 0 bases, with 14 bases lying between them. The CDR3 has 16 residues. In DNA, the CDR3 is TGTGCCAGCAGCTCCGCCGGGACTCGGAGCACAGATACGCAGTATTTT. Translated: CASSSAGTRSTDTQYF.

V gene TRBV5-1 combines with J gene TRBJ1-1, with D possibly being TRBD1 (6 bases). Trimming took off 1 base at V and 0 bases at J, with 10 bases between the two ends. This CDR3 has 15 residues. The germline V gene has CDR1 SGHRS and CDR2 YFSETQ. The CDR3 here is CASSLLDSMNTEAFF. The CDR3 DNA reads as TGCGCCAGCAGCTTGCTGGACAGTATGAACACTGAAGCTTTCTTT.

This sequence joins TRBV6-2 or TRBV6-3 and TRBJ2-7; 8 bases line up with TRBD2. The germline V gene has CDR1 MNHEY and CDR2 SVGEGT. The CDR3 contains 17 residues. V was pared by 6 bases and J by 0 bases, with 13 bases of the junction left unmatched. The CDR3 DNA sequence: TGTGCCAGCAGCCCCGGACTAGCTGACCCGAGCTCCTACGAGCAGTACTTC. Amino acid sequence: CASSPGLADPSSYEQYF.

The CDR3 reads CASSLIGVANTEAFF. The CDR3 DNA reads TGTGCCAGCAGCTTAATTGGGGTCGCGAACACTGAAGCTTTCTTT. The chain links TRBV7-9 to TRBJ1-1; D not certain. Trimming pared 2 bases from V and 1 base from J, leaving 11 bases between. CDR1 and CDR2 from the germline V gene are SEHNR and FQNEAQ (reference sequence). The CDR3 is 15 amino acids.

This clonotype was found a few times. The V and J genes are TRBV7-9 and TRBJ2-1; D perhaps matches TRBD2 (6 bases). There are 15 residues in the CDR3. V dropped 5 bases and J dropped 8 bases, with 19 bases sitting between them. Germline CDR1 and CDR2: SEHNR and FQNEAQ (reference sequence). CDR3 nucleotides: TGTGCCAGCAGCCCCAGGGAGGCAGGGTCGGATGAGCAGTTCTTC. Encoded protein: CASSPREAGSDEQFF.

This clonotype has a handful of counts. CDR3 bases: TGCGCCAGCAGCCAGGCAACGACCCAGGAGAGGACTAGCGGAATCTACAATGAGCAGTTCTTC. Its protein product is CASSQATTQERTSGIYNEQFF. The chain has TRBV4-3 and TRBJ2-1; 10 bases align to TRBD2. The CDR3 is 21 residues long. V shed 3 bases and J 3 bases; nucleotides not matched to a gene: 20. Germline V gives CDR1 LGHNA, CDR2 YSLEER.

This chain uses TRBV5-4 with TRBJ2-7; 8 nucleotides match TRBD2. V lost 4 bases to trimming and J lost 3 bases; unmatched junction nucleotides: 6. The CDR3 loop spans 14 amino acids. CDR1 is SGHNT, CDR2 YYREEE, per germline (reference sequence). CDR3 in DNA: TGTGCCAGCAGCCTGCGGGGGGAAGTCTACGAGCAGTACTTC. Amino acids: CASSLRGEVYEQYF.

The J gene is TRBJ1-1, the V gene TRBV6-4; no reliable D call. Trimming shortened V by 3 bases and J by 3 bases, and 8 bases separated the two germline ends. The CDR3 length is 13 residues. In germline, CDR1 is MRHNA, CDR2 SNTAGT. As DNA, the CDR3 is TGTGCCAGCAGTGATTCACGGTACACTGAAGCTTTCTTT. Translating gives CASSDSRYTEAFF.